These T cell receptor beta chains were read from a single sample in a study of cytomegalovirus exposure and HLA in healthy donors. The method was immunoSEQ multiplex PCR; TCRdb's version includes in-frame clones alone and lacks a portion of them. This table has over 200,000 clones, over 65% appearing once. What was sequenced was PBMCs. The receptors derive from a human donor in good health. CDR3s include the opening cysteine and the closing phenylalanine or tryptophan. A D gene is named only where the DNA matches it firmly. Expanded clones are given a class, and other clones once, few, many or no size at all.

V gene: TRBV7-8; clone size: NA; D gene: TRBD2; J gene: TRBJ2-7; CDR3 DNA: TGTGCCAGCAGCACAGGGACTAGCGGGAGTATCGAGCAGTACTTC; CDR3 protein: CASSTGTSGSIEQYF
V gene: TRBV19; clone size: once; D gene: TRBD2; J gene: TRBJ2-3; CDR3 DNA: TGTGCCAGTACCTCGACTAGCGGAAGCACAGATACGCAGTATTTT; CDR3 protein: CASTSTSGSTDTQYF
V gene: TRBV5-8; clone size: NA; D gene: TRBD1; J gene: TRBJ2-3; CDR3 DNA: TGTGCCAGCAGCTTGGGGGACAGTCACACAGATACGCAGTATTTT; CDR3 protein: CASSLGDSHTDTQYF
V gene: TRBV30; clone size: NA; D gene: NA; J gene: TRBJ2-1; CDR3 DNA: TGTGCCTGGAGTGTTTCGCAGCACCTAGATCCAAAGGATGAGCAGTTCTTC; CDR3 protein: CAWSVSQHLDPKDEQFF
V gene: TRBV9; clone size: once; D gene: TRBD2; J gene: TRBJ2-3; CDR3 DNA: TGTGCCAGCAGCGCCTCGACTGGGACTAGCGGGAGGCGCACAGATACGCAGTATTTT; CDR3 protein: CASSASTGTSGRRTDTQYF
V gene: TRBV18; clone size: NA; D gene: NA; J gene: TRBJ2-2; CDR3 DNA: TGTGCCAGCTCACCACAACAAAACACCGGGGAGCTGTTTTTT; CDR3 protein: CASSPQQNTGELFF
V gene: TRBV27; clone size: NA; D gene: TRBD2; J gene: TRBJ2-5; CDR3 DNA: TGTGCCAGTAGGGCGGCTAGCGGGAGAGGTAGGGAGACCCAGTACTTC; CDR3 protein: CASRAASGRGRETQYF
V gene: TRBV5-6; clone size: NA; D gene: NA; J gene: TRBJ2-4; CDR3 DNA: TGTGCCAGCAGCTTACAGGGAGTAGCCAAAAACATTCAGTACTTC; CDR3 protein: CASSLQGVAKNIQYF
V gene: TRBV9; clone size: NA; D gene: NA; J gene: TRBJ1-1; CDR3 DNA: TGTGCCAGCAGCCCCTCGACAGGACACCACCCTGAAGCTTTCTTT; CDR3 protein: CASSPSTGHHPEAFF
V gene: TRBV6-1; clone size: NA; D gene: TRBD1; J gene: TRBJ1-5; CDR3 DNA: TGTGCCAGTACGGACAGGGTCAATCAGCCCCAGCATTTT; CDR3 protein: CASTDRVNQPQHF
V gene: TRBV9; clone size: NA; D gene: TRBD1; J gene: TRBJ1-2; CDR3 DNA: TGTGCCAGCAGCGTAGTTGAGACAGGGGTCTATGGCTACACCTTC; CDR3 protein: CASSVVETGVYGYTF
V gene: TRBV5-1; clone size: NA; D gene: TRBD1; J gene: TRBJ1-2; CDR3 DNA: TGCGCCAGCAGCACGACAGGGCCGGGCGACTATGGCTACACCTTC; CDR3 protein: CASSTTGPGDYGYTF
V gene: TRBV19; clone size: once; D gene: NA; J gene: TRBJ1-1; CDR3 DNA: TGTGCCAGTAGTCGAGGACAGCCCCGCCGGGACACTGAAGCTTTCTTT; CDR3 protein: CASSRGQPRRDTEAFF
V gene: TRBV6-1; clone size: NA; D gene: TRBD1; J gene: TRBJ2-5; CDR3 DNA: TGTGCCAGCATAAGACAGGGCCAAGAGACCCAGTACTTC; CDR3 protein: CASIRQGQETQYF
V gene: TRBV19; clone size: NA; D gene: NA; J gene: TRBJ1-3; CDR3 DNA: TGTGCCAGTAGTATCAACAGTTTGGTAACCACCATATATTTT; CDR3 protein: CASSINSLVTTIYF
V gene: TRBV6-5; clone size: NA; D gene: NA; J gene: TRBJ1-2; CDR3 DNA: TGTGCCAGCAGTTACGACAGGAAAATCTCTGGCTACACCTTC; CDR3 protein: CASSYDRKISGYTF
V gene: TRBV2; clone size: NA; D gene: NA; J gene: TRBJ2-7; CDR3 DNA: TGTGCCAGCAGTGAAGAGAGCAGGGGCGAGCAGTACTTC; CDR3 protein: CASSEESRGEQYF
V gene: TRBV5-1; clone size: few; D gene: NA; J gene: TRBJ1-1; CDR3 DNA: TGCGCCAGCAGCTTGGTTCCAGGCACTGAAGCTTTCTTT; CDR3 protein: CASSLVPGTEAFF
V gene: TRBV5-1; clone size: NA; D gene: TRBD1; J gene: TRBJ2-1; CDR3 DNA: TGCGCCAGCAGCTTAGGGGGACAGGGAATAAGTGAGCAGTTCTTC; CDR3 protein: CASSLGGQGISEQFF
V gene: TRBV9; clone size: NA; D gene: NA; J gene: TRBJ1-2; CDR3 DNA: TGTGCCAGCAGCGTAGTCCGCGACACAACAAACTATGGCTACACCTTC; CDR3 protein: CASSVVRDTTNYGYTF
V gene: TRBV4-2; clone size: NA; D gene: NA; J gene: TRBJ2-7; CDR3 DNA: TGTGCCAGCAGCCAAGAGATTGCAGGGGCTAGCGGAGCCTACGAGCAGTACTTC; CDR3 protein: CASSQEIAGASGAYEQYF
V gene: TRBV6-5; clone size: NA; D gene: TRBD2; J gene: TRBJ2-4; CDR3 DNA: TGTGCCAGCAGTTCTACGGGACTAGCGGGAGAGAACATTCAGTACTTC; CDR3 protein: CASSSTGLAGENIQYF
V gene: TRBV4-1; clone size: NA; D gene: NA; J gene: TRBJ2-5; CDR3 DNA: TGCGCCAGCAGCCAAGCCCCGGGGTGGCGGGATGCCCCCCCAGAGACCCAGTACTTC; CDR3 protein: CASSQAPGWRDAPPETQYF
V gene: TRBV7-2; clone size: NA; D gene: TRBD1; J gene: TRBJ1-5; CDR3 DNA: TGTGCCAGCAGCTTAAACAGGGGGATAAATCAGCCCCAGCATTTT; CDR3 protein: CASSLNRGINQPQHF
V gene: TRBV29-1; clone size: NA; D gene: NA; J gene: TRBJ2-7; CDR3 DNA: TGCAGCGTTAGGAGCTCCTACGAGCAGTACTTC; CDR3 protein: CSVRSSYEQYF
V gene: TRBV2; clone size: NA; D gene: NA; J gene: TRBJ2-3; CDR3 DNA: TGTGCCGGTAGTAGCACAGATACGCAGTATTTT; CDR3 protein: CAGSSTDTQYF
V gene: TRBV30; clone size: NA; D gene: NA; J gene: TRBJ2-5; CDR3 DNA: TGTGCCTGGAGAGGGCTAGCAGGTCCGACGCCGTACTTC; CDR3 protein: CAWRGLAGPTPYF
V gene: TRBV29-1; clone size: NA; D gene: NA; J gene: TRBJ2-1; CDR3 DNA: TGCAGCGTTAAGTCCCTAGACTCCTACAATGAGCAGTTCTTC; CDR3 protein: CSVKSLDSYNEQFF
V gene: TRBV27; clone size: NA; D gene: NA; J gene: TRBJ2-7; CDR3 DNA: TGTGCCAGCACCGACGAGCAGGGTTGGCAGGACGAGCAGTACTTC; CDR3 protein: CASTDEQGWQDEQYF
V gene: TRBV5-1; clone size: few; D gene: TRBD2; J gene: TRBJ2-1; CDR3 DNA: TGCGCCAGCAGCTCACCCGGGACTAGCGGGAGGGAGATATACAATGAGCAGTTCTTC; CDR3 protein: CASSSPGTSGREIYNEQFF
V gene: TRBV7-8; clone size: NA; D gene: NA; J gene: TRBJ1-5; CDR3 DNA: TGTGCCAGCAGCTTAGCGCGAAGCATTAGCAATCAGCCCCAGCATTTT; CDR3 protein: CASSLARSISNQPQHF
V gene: TRBV7-2; clone size: NA; D gene: TRBD2; J gene: TRBJ2-1; CDR3 DNA: TGTGCCAGCAGCTTCGGGGAACTAGCGGGAGCGGTCTTTAATGAGCAGTTCTTC; CDR3 protein: CASSFGELAGAVFNEQFF
V gene: TRBV28; clone size: NA; D gene: NA; J gene: TRBJ1-1; CDR3 DNA: TGTGCCAGCAGTTTGGGTAGGGGTAGCACTGAAGCTTTCTTT; CDR3 protein: CASSLGRGSTEAFF
V gene: TRBV2; clone size: NA; D gene: TRBD2; J gene: TRBJ2-3; CDR3 DNA: TGTGCCAGCAGACAGCGGGGAGGGTCCACAGATACGCAGTATTTT; CDR3 protein: CASRQRGGSTDTQYF
V gene: TRBV6-1; clone size: NA; D gene: NA; J gene: TRBJ1-2; CDR3 DNA: TGTGCCAGCAGCGCTAACAGGGCGGGGGACTATGGCTACACCTTC; CDR3 protein: CASSANRAGDYGYTF
V gene: TRBV27; clone size: once; D gene: NA; J gene: TRBJ1-2; CDR3 DNA: TGTGCCAGCAGACAAACAGGACGTGGCTATGGCTACACCTTC; CDR3 protein: CASRQTGRGYGYTF
V gene: TRBV27; clone size: NA; D gene: NA; J gene: TRBJ2-7; CDR3 DNA: TGTGCCAGCAGTCCCCAGACATATTACTCCTACGAGCAGTACTTC; CDR3 protein: CASSPQTYYSYEQYF
V gene: TRBV29-1; clone size: NA; D gene: TRBD2; J gene: TRBJ2-7; CDR3 DNA: TGCAGCGTTCTGACTAGCGGGGTGAGCTCCTACGAGCAGTACTTC; CDR3 protein: CSVLTSGVSSYEQYF